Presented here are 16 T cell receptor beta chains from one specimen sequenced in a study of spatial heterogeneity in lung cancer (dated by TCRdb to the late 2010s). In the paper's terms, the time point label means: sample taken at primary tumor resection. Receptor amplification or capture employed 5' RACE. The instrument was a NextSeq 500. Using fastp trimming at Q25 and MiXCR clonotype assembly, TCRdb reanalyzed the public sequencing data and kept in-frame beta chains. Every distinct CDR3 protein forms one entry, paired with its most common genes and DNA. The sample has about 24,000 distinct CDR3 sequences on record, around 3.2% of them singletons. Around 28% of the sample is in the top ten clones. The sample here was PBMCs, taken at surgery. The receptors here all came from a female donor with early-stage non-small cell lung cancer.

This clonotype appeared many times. CDR3 sequence: CASRPSSGSAHETQYF. In DNA form, the CDR3 reads TGTGCCAGTAGACCTTCTAGCGGGAGTGCCCATGAGACCCAGTACTTC. The chain employs TRBV19 and TRBJ2-5, with 10 bases that match TRBD2. The length of the CDR3 is 16 residues. V lost 6 bases and J lost 5; bases outside the gene matches: 12. Germline CDR1 LNHDA, CDR2 SQIVND (reference sequence).

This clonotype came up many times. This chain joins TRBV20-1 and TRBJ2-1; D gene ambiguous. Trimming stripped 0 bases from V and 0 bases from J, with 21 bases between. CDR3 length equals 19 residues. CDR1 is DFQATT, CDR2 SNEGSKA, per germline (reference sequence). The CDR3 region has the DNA TGCAGTGCTAGAGATCGGTCTTCCGGCGAGAGATACTCCTACAATGAGCAGTTCTTC. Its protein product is CSARDRSSGERYSYNEQFF.

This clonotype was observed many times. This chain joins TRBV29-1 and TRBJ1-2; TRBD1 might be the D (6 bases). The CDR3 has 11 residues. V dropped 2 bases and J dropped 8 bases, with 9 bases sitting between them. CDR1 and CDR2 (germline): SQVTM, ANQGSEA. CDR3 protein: CSVEHRDGYTF. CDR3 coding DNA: TGCAGCGTTGAACACAGGGACGGCTACACCTTC.

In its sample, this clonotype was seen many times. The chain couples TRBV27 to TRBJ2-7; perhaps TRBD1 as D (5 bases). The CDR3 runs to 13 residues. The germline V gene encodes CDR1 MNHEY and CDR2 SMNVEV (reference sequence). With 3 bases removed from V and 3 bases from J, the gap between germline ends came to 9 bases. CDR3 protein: CASSFRQHYEQYF. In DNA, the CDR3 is TGTGCCAGCAGTTTTAGACAGCACTACGAGCAGTACTTC.

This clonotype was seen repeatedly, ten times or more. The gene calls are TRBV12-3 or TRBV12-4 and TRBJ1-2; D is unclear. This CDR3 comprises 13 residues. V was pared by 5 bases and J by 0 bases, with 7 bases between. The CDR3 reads CASSNNPNYGYTF. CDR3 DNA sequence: TGTGCCAGCAGTAATAACCCTAACTATGGCTACACCTTC.

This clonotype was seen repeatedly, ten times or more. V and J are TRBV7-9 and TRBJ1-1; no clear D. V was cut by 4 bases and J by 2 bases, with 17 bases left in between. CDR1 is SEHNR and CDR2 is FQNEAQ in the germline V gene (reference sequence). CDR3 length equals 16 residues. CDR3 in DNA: TGTGCCAGCAGCTCCGGGGTCCCCGTAACAAACACTGAAGCTTTCTTT. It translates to CASSSGVPVTNTEAFF.

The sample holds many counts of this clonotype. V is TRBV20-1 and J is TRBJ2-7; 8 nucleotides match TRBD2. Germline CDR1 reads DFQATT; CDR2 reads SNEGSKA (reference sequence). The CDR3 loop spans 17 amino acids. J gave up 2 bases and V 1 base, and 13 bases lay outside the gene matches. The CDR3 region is CSARGRRSGRGTYEQYF. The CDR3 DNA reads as TGCAGTGCTAGAGGTCGTCGGAGCGGGAGAGGGACCTACGAGCAGTACTTC.

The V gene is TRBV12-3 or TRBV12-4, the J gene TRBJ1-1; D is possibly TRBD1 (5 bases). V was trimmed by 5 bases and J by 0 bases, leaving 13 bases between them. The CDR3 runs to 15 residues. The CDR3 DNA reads TGTGCCAGCAGTCACTTGGGACTTATGAACACTGAAGCTTTCTTT. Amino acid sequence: CASSHLGLMNTEAFF.

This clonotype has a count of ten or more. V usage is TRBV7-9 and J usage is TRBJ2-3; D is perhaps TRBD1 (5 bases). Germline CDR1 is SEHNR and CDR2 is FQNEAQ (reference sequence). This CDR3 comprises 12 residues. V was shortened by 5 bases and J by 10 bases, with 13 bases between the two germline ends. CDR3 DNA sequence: TGTGCCAGCAGCCCAACGACAGTTTCGCAGTATTTT. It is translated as CASSPTTVSQYF.

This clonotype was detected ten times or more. This CDR3 reads CSARPPKTGHFGEQFF. CDR3 DNA sequence: TGCAGTGCTAGACCACCTAAGACGGGCCACTTCGGGGAGCAGTTCTTC. This chain links TRBV20-1 with TRBJ2-1; no reliable D call. V lost 2 bases to trimming and J lost 10 bases, with 24 bases between them. The length of the CDR3 is 16 residues. CDR1 is DFQATT and CDR2 is SNEGSKA in the germline V gene (reference sequence).

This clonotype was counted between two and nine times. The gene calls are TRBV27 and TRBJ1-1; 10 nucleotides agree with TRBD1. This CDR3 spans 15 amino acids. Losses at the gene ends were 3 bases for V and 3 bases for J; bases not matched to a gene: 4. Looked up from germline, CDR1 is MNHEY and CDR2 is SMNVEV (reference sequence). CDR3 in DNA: TGTGCCAGCAGTTTGACAGGGGGCGAAGACACTGAAGCTTTCTTT. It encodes CASSLTGGEDTEAFF.

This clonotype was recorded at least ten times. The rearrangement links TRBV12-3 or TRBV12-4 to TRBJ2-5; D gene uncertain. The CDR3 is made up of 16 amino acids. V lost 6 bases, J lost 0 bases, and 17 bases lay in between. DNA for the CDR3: TGTGCCAGCAGCCTCCACTGGGGATGGGACCAAGAGACCCAGTACTTC. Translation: CASSLHWGWDQETQYF.

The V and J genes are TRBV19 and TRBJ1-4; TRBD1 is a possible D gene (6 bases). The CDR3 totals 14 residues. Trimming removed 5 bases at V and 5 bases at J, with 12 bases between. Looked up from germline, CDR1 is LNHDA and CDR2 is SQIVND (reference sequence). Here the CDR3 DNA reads TGTGCCAGTAGTGGACAGTACTTGAATGAAAAACTGTTTTTT. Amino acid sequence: CASSGQYLNEKLFF. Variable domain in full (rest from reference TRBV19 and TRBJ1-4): DGGITQSPKYLFRKEGQNVTLSCEQNLNHDAMYWYRQDPGQGLRLIYYSQIVNDFQKGDIAEGYSVSREKKESFPLTVTSAQKNPTAFYLCASSGQYLNEKLFFGSGTQLSVL.

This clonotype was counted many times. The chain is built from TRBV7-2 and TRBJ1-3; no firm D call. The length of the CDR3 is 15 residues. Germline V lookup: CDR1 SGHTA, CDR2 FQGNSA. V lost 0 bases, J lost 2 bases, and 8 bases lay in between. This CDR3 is CASSLAGKTGNTIYF. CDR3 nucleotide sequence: TGTGCCAGCAGCTTAGCAGGGAAGACTGGAAACACCATATATTTT.

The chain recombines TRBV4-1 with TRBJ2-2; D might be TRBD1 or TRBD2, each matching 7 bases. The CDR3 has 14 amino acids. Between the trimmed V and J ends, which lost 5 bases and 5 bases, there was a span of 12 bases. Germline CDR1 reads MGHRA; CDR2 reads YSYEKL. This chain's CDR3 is CASSYRGGTGELFF. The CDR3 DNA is TGCGCCAGCAGCTACAGGGGAGGGACCGGGGAGCTGTTTTTT.

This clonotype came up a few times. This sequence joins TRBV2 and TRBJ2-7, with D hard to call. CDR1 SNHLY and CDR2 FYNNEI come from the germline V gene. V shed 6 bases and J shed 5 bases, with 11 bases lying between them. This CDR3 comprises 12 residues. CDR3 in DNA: TGTGCCAGCAGGGAACCTCCCCACGAGCAGTACTTC. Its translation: CASREPPHEQYF.